These T cell receptor beta chains were read from a single sample in a study of shared clonotypes between healthy human individuals. TCRdb's table, derived via immunoSEQ multiplex PCR, lists solely in-frame clones and lacks some. This table holds about 2 million clones, 90% to 95% found once. Material for sequencing was naive CD4+ T cells sorted from blood. The receptors come from a man aged 18 to 30 in good health. The CDR3 runs from the conserved cysteine through the conserved F or W. A D gene is named only where the DNA matches it firmly. Clone sizes are given selectively: once, few, many, or a class where the clone is expanded.

>NA|TRBV28|TRBJ2-7|NA
TGTGCCAGCGCCCCCCCCCGGGGCTCCTACGAGCAGTACTTC
CASAPPRGSYEQYF
>TRBD1|TRBV9|TRBJ2-7|once
TGTGCCAGCAGCGTCGCAGGGGGACAAACCTACGAGCAGTACTTC
CASSVAGGQTYEQYF
>NA|TRBV27|TRBJ2-7|NA
TGTGCCAGCAGTCCCAGAGAGGGGTACGAGCAGTACTTC
CASSPREGYEQYF
>NA|TRBV4-3|TRBJ2-2|once
TGCGCCAGCAGCCAAGCAGGGGCCACCGGGGAGCTGTTTTTT
CASSQAGATGELFF
>NA|TRBV10-3|TRBJ1-1|many
TGTGCCATCAGTGAGTCGAATAGGGCCGTGGGGACTGAAGCTTTCTTT
CAISESNRAVGTEAFF
>TRBD1|TRBV7-6|TRBJ2-3|NA
TGTGCCAGCAGCTTAGTCACAGGGGGAGATACGCAGTATTTT
CASSLVTGGDTQYF
>NA|TRBV5-5|TRBJ1-3|NA
TGTGCCAGCAGCTTGACGGACTCTGGAAACACCATATATTTT
CASSLTDSGNTIYF
>NA|TRBV10-1|TRBJ2-3|NA
TGCGCCAGCAGTGAGTCGGGGACTTGGGTCACAGATACGCAGTATTTT
CASSESGTWVTDTQYF
>TRBD2|TRBV5-1|TRBJ2-1|NA
TGCGCCAGCAGCTATAATAGCGGGAGCTCCTACAATGAGCAGTTCTTC
CASSYNSGSSYNEQFF
>NA|TRBV7-9|TRBJ1-5|NA
TGTGCCAGCAGCTTCACGGAAAGCAATCAGCCCCAGCATTTT
CASSFTESNQPQHF
>NA|TRBV19|TRBJ1-1|NA
TGTGCCAGTAGTATCGGGCAGGTGAACACTGAAGCTTTCTTT
CASSIGQVNTEAFF
>TRBD1|TRBV6-5|TRBJ1-6|NA
TGTGCCAGCCAGGGACAGGGGAATAATTCACCCCTCCACTTT
CASQGQGNNSPLHF
>TRBD2|TRBV11-2|TRBJ2-2|NA
TGTGCCAGCAGTTCTCCTAGCGGGAGTTGGACCGGGGAGCTGTTTTTT
CASSSPSGSWTGELFF
>TRBD1|TRBV10-2|TRBJ1-2|NA
TGCGCCAGCATTCCCGGCCGGGACAGGACTAAAGTCTATGGCTACACCTTC
CASIPGRDRTKVYGYTF
>NA|TRBV6-5|TRBJ2-2|NA
TGTGCCAGCAGTTACACCCTTCCCGGGGAGCTGTTTTTT
CASSYTLPGELFF
>TRBD1|TRBV5-1|TRBJ1-2|NA
TGCGCCAGCAGCTCGGACAGGGGAGGCAACTATGGCTACACCTTC
CASSSDRGGNYGYTF
>NA|TRBV6-6|TRBJ1-1|NA
TGTGCCAGCAGTTACCTCTTCGGGGGAGGAACGACTGAAGCTTTCTTT
CASSYLFGGGTTEAFF
>NA|TRBV7-9|TRBJ1-3|NA
TGTGCCAGCAGCTTTGACAAGGGAAACACCATATATTTT
CASSFDKGNTIYF
>NA|TRBV2|TRBJ2-2|NA
TGTGCCAGCAGTGGGACCGGAACCATGACGGGGGAGCTGTTTTTT
CASSGTGTMTGELFF
>NA|TRBV30|TRBJ1-5|NA
TGTGCCTGGAGTGAGGGGAATCAGCCCCAGCATTTT
CAWSEGNQPQHF
>TRBD1|TRBV25-1|TRBJ1-2|NA
TGTGCCAGCGGCCGGACAGGGAAAAGCTATGGCTATACCTTC
CASGRTGKSYGYTF
>TRBD2|TRBV6-5|TRBJ2-7|NA
TGTGCCAGCAGAGTACTAGCGGGAGTCGCCTACGAGCAGTACTTC
CASRVLAGVAYEQYF